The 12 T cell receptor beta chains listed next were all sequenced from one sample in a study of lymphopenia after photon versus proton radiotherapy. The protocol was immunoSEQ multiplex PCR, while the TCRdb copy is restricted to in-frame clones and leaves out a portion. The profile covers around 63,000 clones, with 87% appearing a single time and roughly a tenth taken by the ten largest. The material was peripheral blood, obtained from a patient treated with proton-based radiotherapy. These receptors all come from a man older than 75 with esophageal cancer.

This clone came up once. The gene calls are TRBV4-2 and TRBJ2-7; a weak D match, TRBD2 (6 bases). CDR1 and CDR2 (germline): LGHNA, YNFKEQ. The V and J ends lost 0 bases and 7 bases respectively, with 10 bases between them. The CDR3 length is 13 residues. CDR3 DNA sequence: TGTGCCAGCAGCCAAGAAATGGCGGGAGAGCAGTACTTC. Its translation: CASSQEMAGEQYF.

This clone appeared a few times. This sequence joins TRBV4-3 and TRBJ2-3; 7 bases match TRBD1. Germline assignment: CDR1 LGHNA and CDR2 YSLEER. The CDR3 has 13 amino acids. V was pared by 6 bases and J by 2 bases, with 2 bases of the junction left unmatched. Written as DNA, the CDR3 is TGCGCCAGCAGGGGACAGAACACAGATACGCAGTATTTT. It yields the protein CASRGQNTDTQYF.

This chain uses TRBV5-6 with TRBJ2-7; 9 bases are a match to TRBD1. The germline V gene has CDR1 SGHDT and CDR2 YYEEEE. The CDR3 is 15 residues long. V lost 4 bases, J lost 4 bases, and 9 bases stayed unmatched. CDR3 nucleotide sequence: TGTGCCAGCAGCCCATCCGGGACAGGGTGGTACGAGCAGTACTTC. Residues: CASSPSGTGWYEQYF. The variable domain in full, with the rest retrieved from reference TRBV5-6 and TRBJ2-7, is DAGVTQSPTHLIKTRGQQVTLRCSPKSGHDTVSWYQQALGQGPQFIFQYYEEEERQRGNFPDRFSGHQFPNYSSELNVNALLLGDSALYLCASSPSGTGWYEQYFGPGTRLTVT.

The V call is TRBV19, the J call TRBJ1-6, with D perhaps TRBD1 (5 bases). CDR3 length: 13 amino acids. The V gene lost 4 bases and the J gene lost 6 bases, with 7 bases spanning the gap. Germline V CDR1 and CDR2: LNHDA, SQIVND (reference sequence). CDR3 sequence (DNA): TGTGCCAGTAGTAAGGGACCTAATTCACCCCTCCACTTT. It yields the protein CASSKGPNSPLHF.

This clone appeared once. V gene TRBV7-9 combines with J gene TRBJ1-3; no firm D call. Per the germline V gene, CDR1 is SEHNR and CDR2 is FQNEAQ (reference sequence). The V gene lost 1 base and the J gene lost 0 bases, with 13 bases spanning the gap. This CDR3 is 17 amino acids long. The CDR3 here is CASSLEDRFTSGNTIYF. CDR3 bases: TGTGCCAGCAGCTTAGAGGACCGTTTTACCTCTGGAAACACCATATATTTT.

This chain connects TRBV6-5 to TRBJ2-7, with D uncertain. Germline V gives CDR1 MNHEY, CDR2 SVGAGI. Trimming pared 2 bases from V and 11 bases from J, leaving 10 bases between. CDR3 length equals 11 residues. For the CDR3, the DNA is TGTGCCAGCAGTTACCTCGCGGCGGAGTACTTC. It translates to CASSYLAAEYF.

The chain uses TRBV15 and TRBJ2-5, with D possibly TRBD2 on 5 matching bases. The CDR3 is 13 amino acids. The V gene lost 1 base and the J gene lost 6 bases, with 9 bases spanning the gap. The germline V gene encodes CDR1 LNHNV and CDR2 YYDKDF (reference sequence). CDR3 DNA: TGTGCCACCAGCAGAGCCGTAGCGCAGACCCAGTACTTC. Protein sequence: CATSRAVAQTQYF.

As DNA, the CDR3 is TGTGCCAGCAGCTTGTTAGTAGCGGGGAGCACAGATACGCAGTATTTT. It yields the protein CASSLLVAGSTDTQYF. The rearrangement uses TRBV7-2 and TRBJ2-3; 8 bases are shared with TRBD2. V lost 3 bases and J lost 0; bases outside the gene matches: 5. The CDR3 has 16 residues. Germline CDR1 SGHTA, CDR2 FQGNSA. Full variable domain (missing parts from reference TRBV7-2 and TRBJ2-3): GAGVSQSPSNKVTEKGKDVELRCDPISGHTALYWYRQSLGQGLEFLIYFQGNSAPDKSGLPSDRFSAERTGGSVSTLTIQRTQQEDSAVYLCASSLLVAGSTDTQYFGPGTRLTVL.

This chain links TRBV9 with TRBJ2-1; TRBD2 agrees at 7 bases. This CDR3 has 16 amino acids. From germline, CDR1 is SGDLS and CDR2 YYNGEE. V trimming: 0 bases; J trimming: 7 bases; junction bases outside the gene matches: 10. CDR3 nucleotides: TGTGCCAGCAGCGTAGCTACGGGCGGGGGTCGTAATGAGCAGTTCTTC. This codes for CASSVATGGGRNEQFF.

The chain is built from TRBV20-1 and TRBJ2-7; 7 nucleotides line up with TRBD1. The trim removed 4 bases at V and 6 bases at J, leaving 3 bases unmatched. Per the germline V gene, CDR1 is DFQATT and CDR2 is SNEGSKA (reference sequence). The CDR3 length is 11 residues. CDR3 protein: CSAKGAGEQYF. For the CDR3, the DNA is TGCAGTGCTAAGGGGGCAGGCGAGCAGTACTTC.

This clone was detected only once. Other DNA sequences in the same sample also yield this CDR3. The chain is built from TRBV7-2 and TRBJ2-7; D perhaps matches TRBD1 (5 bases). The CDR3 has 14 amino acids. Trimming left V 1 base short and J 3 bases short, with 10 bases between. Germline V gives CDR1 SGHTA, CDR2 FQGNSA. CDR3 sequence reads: CASSLGRQGYEQYF. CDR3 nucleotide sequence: TGTGCCAGCAGCTTAGGCCGGCAGGGCTACGAGCAGTACTTC.

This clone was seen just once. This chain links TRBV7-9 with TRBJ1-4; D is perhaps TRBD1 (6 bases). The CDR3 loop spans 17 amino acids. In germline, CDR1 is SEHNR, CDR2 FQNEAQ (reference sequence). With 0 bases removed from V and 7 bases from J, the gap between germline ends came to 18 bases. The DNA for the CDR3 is TGTGCCAGCAGCTTAGCAACTCCGCCAGGGGTTACTGAAAAACTGTTTTTT. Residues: CASSLATPPGVTEKLFF.